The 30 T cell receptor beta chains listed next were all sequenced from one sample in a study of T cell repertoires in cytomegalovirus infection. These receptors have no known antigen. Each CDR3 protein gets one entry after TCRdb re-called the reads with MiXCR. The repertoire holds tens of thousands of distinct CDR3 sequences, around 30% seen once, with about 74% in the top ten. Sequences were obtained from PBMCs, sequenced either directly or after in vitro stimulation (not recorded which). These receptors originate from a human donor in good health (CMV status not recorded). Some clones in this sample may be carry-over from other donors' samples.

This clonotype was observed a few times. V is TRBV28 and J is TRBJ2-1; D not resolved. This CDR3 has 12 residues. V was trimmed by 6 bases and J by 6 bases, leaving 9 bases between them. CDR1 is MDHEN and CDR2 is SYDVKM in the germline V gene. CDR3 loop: CASRQGPNEQFF. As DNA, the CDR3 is TGTGCCAGCAGGCAAGGGCCCAATGAGCAGTTCTTC.

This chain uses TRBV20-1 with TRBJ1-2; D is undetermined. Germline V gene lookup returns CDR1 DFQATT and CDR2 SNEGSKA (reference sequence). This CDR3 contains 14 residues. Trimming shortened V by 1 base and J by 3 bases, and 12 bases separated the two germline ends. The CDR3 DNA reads TGCAGTGCTAGAGCAGAGGGAACCCACTATGGCTACACCTTC. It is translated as CSARAEGTHYGYTF.

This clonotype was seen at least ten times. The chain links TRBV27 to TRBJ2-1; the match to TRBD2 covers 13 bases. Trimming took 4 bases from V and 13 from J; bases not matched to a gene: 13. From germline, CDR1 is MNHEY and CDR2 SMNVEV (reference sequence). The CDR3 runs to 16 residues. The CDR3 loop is CASSSGRLAGGDNQFF. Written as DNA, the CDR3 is TGTGCCAGCAGTTCCGGGAGACTAGCGGGAGGCGACAATCAGTTCTTC.

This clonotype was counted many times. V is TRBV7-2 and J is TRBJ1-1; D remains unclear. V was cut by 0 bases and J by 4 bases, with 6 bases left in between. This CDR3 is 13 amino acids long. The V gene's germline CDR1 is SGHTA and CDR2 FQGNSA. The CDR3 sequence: CASSLAWSTEAFF. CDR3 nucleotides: TGTGCCAGCAGCTTAGCCTGGAGCACTGAAGCTTTCTTT. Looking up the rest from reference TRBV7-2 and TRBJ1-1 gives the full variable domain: GAGVSQSPSNKVTEKGKDVELRCDPISGHTALYWYRQSLGQGLEFLIYFQGNSAPDKSGLPSDRFSAERTGGSVSTLTIQRTQQEDSAVYLCASSLAWSTEAFFGQGTRLTVV.

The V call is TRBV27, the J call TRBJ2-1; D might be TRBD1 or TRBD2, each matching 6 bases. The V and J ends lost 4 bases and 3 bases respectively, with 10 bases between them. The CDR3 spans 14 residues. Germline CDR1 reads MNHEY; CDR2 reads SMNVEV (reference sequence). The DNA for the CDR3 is TGTGCCAGCAGTTGGGGGGCGGGCTACAATGAGCAGTTCTTC. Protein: CASSWGAGYNEQFF.

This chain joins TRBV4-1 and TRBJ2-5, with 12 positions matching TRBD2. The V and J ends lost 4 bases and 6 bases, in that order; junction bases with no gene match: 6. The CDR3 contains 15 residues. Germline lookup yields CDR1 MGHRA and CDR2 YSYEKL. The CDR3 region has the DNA TGCGCCAGCAGCCCGGGACTAGCGGGCATAAAGACCCAGTACTTC. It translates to CASSPGLAGIKTQYF.

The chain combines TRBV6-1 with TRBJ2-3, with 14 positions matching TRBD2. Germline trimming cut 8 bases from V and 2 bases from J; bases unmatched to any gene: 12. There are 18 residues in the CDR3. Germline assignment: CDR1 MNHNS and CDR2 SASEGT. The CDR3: CASWWTSGGSSHTDTQYF. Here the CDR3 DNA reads TGTGCCAGCTGGTGGACTAGCGGGGGGTCCAGCCACACAGATACGCAGTATTTT.

CDR3 residues: CASSRQVHNSPLHF. The CDR3 DNA reads TGTGCCAGCAGTAGGCAGGTCCATAATTCACCCCTCCACTTT. The V and J genes are TRBV6-5 and TRBJ1-6, with D hard to call. V shed 5 bases and J shed 5 bases, with 10 bases lying between them. Germline CDR1 reads MNHEY; CDR2 reads SVGAGI. This CDR3 spans 14 amino acids.

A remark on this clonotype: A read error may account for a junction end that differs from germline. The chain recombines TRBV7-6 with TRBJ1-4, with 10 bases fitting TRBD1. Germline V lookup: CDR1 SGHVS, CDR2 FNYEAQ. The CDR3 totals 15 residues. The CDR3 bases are TGTGTCAGCAGCAACCCGGGACAGGGGATAGAAAAACTGTTTTTT. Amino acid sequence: CVSSNPGQGIEKLFF. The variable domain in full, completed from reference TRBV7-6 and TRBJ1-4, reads GAGVSQSPRYKVTKRGQDVALRCDPISGHVSLYWYRQALGQGPEFLTYFNYEAQQDKSGLPNDRFSAERPEGSISTLTIQRTEQRDSAMYRCVSSNPGQGIEKLFFGSGTQLSVL.

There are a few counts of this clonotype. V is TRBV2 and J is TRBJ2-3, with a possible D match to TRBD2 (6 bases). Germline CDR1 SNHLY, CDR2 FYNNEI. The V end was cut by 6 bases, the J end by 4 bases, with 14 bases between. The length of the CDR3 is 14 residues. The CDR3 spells CASRPTSTSDTQYF. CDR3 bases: TGTGCCAGCAGGCCGACTAGTACGTCAGATACGCAGTATTTT.

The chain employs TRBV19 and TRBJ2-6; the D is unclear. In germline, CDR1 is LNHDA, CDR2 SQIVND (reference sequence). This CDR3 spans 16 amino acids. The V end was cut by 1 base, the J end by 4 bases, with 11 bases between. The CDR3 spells CASSIAGALGANVLTF. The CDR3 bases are TGTGCCAGTAGTATAGCGGGCGCTCTGGGGGCCAACGTCCTGACTTTC.

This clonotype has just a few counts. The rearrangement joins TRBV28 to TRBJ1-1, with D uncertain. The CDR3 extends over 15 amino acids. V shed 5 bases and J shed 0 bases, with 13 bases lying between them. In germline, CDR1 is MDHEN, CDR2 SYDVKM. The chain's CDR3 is CASSPVGLMNTEAFF. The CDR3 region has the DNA TGTGCCAGCAGTCCCGTAGGACTGATGAACACTGAAGCTTTCTTT.

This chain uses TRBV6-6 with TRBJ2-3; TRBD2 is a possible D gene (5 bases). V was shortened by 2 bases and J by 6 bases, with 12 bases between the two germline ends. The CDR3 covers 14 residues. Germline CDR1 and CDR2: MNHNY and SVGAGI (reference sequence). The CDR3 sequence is CASSYDFSGDTQYF. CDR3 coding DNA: TGTGCCAGCAGTTACGACTTCTCGGGGGATACGCAGTATTTT.

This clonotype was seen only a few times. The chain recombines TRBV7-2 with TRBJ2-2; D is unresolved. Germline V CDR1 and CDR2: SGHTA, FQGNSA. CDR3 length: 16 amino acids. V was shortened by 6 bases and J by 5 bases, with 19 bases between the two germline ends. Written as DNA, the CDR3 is TGTGCCAGCAGTCCGACGCATTTACTCTCAACCGGGGAGCTGTTTTTT. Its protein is CASSPTHLLSTGELFF.

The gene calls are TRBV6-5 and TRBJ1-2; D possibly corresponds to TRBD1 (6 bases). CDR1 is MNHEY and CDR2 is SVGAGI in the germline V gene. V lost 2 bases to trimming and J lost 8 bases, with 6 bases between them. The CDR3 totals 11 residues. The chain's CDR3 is CASSYQGGYTF. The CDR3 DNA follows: TGTGCCAGCAGTTACCAGGGGGGCTACACCTTC.

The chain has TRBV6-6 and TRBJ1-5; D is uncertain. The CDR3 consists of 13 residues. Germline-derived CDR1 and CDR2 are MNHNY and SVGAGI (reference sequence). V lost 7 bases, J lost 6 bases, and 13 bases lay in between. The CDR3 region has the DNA TGTGCCAGCACACGCAGCCACGGTCAGCCCCAGCATTTT. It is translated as CASTRSHGQPQHF.

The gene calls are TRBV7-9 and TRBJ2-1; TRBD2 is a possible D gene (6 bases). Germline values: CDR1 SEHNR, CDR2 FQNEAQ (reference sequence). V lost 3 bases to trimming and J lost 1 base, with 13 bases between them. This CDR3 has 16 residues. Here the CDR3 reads CASSFLGTDSYNEQFF. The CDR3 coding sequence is TGTGCCAGCAGCTTCCTTGGGACTGATTCCTACAATGAGCAGTTCTTC.

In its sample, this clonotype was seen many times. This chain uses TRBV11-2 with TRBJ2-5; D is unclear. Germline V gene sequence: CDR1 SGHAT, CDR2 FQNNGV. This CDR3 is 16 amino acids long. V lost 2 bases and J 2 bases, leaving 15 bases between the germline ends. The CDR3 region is CASSLQALAVQETQYF. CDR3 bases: TGTGCCAGCAGCTTACAGGCCTTGGCGGTTCAAGAGACCCAGTACTTC.

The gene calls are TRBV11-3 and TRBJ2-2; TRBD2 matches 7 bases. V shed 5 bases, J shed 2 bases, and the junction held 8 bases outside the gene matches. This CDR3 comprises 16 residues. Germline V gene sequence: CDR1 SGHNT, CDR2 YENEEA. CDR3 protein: CASSRGVEINTGELFF. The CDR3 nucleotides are TGTGCCAGCAGCCGGGGGGTAGAAATAAACACCGGGGAGCTGTTTTTT.

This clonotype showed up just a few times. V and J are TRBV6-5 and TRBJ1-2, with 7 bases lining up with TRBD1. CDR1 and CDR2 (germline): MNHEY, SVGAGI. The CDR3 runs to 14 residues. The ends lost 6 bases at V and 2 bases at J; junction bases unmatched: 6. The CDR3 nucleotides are TGTGCCAGCAGGGGGGACAGCGGAAACTATGGCTACACCTTC. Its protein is CASRGDSGNYGYTF.

The CDR3 is CASSVLMREETQYF. The CDR3 DNA reads as TGTGCCAGCAGTGTTTTGATGAGGGAAGAGACCCAGTACTTC. The V call is TRBV2, the J call TRBJ2-5; D is perhaps TRBD2 (5 bases). This CDR3 is built from 14 residues. The V gene lost 4 bases and the J gene lost 3 bases, with 12 bases spanning the gap. Germline CDR1 and CDR2: SNHLY and FYNNEI.

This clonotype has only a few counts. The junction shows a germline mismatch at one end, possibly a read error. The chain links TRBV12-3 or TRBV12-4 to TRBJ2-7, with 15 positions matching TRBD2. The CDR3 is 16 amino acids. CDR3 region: CASSPGTSGGYHEQYF. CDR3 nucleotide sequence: TGTGCTAGCAGTCCCGGGACTAGCGGGGGGTACCACGAGCAGTACTTC.

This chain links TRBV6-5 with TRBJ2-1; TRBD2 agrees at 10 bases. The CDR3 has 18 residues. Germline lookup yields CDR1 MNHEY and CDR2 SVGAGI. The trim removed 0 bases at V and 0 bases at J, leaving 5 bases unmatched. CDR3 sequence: CASSYSTAGGPSYNEQFF. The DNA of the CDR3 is TGTGCCAGCAGTTACTCGACAGCGGGAGGGCCCTCCTACAATGAGCAGTTCTTC.

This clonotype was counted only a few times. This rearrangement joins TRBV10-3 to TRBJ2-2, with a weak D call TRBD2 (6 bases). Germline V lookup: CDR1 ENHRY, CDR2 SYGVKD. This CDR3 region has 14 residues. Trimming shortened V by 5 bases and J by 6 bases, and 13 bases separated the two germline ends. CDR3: CAISWDSPAGELFF. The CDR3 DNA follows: TGTGCCATCAGTTGGGACTCCCCGGCCGGGGAGCTGTTTTTT.

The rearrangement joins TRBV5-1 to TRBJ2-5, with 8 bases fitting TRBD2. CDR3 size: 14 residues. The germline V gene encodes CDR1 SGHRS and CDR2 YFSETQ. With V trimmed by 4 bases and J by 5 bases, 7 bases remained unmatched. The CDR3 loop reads CASSGTGGAETQYF. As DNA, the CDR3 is TGCGCCAGCAGCGGAACGGGGGGGGCGGAGACCCAGTACTTC.

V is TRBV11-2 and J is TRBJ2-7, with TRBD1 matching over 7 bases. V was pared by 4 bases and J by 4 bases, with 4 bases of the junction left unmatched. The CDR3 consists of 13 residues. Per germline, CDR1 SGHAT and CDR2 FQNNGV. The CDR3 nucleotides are TGTGCCAGCAGCTCCCGGACAGGTTACGAGCAGTACTTC. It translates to CASSSRTGYEQYF. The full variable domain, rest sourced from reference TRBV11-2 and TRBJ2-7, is EAGVAQSPRYKIIEKRQSVAFWCNPISGHATLYWYQQILGQGPKLLIQFQNNGVVDDSQLPKDRFSAERLKGVDSTLKIQPAKLEDSAVYLCASSSRTGYEQYFGPGTRLTVT.

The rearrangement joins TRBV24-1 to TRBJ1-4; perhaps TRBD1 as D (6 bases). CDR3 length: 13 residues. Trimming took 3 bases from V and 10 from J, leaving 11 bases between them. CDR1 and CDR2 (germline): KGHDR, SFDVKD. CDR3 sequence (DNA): TGTGCCACCAGTGATCACAGGGTGCGAAAACTGTTTTTT. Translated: CATSDHRVRKLFF.

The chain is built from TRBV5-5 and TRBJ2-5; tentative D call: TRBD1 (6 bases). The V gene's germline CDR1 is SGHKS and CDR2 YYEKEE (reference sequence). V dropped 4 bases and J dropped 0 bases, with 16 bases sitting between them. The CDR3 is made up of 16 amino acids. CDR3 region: CASSLGPRGHQETQYF. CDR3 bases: TGTGCCAGCAGCCTCGGACCCAGGGGTCACCAAGAGACCCAGTACTTC.

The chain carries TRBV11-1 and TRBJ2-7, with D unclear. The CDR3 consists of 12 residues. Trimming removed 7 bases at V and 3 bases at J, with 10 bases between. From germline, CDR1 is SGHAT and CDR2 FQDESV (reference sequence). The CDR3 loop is CASTNTIYEQYF. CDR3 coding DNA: TGTGCCAGCACGAATACGATCTACGAGCAGTACTTC.

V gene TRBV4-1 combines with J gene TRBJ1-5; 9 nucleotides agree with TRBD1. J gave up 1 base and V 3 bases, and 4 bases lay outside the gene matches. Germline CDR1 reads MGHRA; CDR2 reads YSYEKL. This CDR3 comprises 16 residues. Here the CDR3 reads CASSHPTGGSNQPQHF. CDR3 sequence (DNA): TGCGCCAGCAGCCACCCCACAGGGGGCAGCAATCAGCCCCAGCATTTT.